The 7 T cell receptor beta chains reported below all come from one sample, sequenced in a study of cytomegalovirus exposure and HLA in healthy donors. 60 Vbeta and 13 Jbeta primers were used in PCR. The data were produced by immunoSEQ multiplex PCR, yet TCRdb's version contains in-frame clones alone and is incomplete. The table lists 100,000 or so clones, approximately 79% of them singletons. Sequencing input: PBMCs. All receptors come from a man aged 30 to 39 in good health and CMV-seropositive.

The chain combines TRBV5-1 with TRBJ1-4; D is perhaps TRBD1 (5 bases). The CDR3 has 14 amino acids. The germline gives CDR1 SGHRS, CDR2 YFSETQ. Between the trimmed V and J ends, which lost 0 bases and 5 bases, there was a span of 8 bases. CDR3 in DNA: TGCGCCAGCAGCTTGGAGACAGTCAATGAAAAACTGTTTTTT. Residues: CASSLETVNEKLFF.

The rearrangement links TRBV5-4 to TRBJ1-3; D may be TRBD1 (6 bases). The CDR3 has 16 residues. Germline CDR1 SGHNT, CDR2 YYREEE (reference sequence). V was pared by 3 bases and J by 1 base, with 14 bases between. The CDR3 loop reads CASSYGTHISGNTIYF. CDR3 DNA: TGTGCCAGCAGCTACGGGACACATATATCTGGAAACACCATATATTTT.

Written as DNA, the CDR3 is TGCGCCAGCAGACACGACAGGCTGTATGGCTACACCTTC. As protein: CASRHDRLYGYTF. The chain combines TRBV5-1 with TRBJ1-2; tentative D call: TRBD1 (6 bases). This CDR3 is 13 amino acids long. V was shortened by 5 bases and J by 5 bases, with 13 bases between the two germline ends. CDR1 and CDR2 from the germline V gene are SGHRS and YFSETQ.

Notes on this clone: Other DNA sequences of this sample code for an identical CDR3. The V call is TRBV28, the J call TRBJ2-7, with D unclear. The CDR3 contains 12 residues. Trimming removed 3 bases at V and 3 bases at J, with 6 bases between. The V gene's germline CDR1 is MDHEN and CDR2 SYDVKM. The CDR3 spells CASSFQNYEQYF. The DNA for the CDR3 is TGTGCCAGCAGTTTCCAGAACTACGAGCAGTACTTC.

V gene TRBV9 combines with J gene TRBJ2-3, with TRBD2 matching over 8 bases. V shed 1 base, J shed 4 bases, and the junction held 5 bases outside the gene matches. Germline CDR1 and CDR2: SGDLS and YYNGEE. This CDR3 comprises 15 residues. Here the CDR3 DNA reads TGTGCCAGCAGCGTAAACGCGGGGGGAGCAGATACGCAGTATTTT. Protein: CASSVNAGGADTQYF.

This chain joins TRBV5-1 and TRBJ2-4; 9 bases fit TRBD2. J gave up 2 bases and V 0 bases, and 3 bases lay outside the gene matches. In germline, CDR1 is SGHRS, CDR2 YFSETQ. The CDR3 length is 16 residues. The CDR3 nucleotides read TGCGCCAGCAGCTTGGGCGGGGGGGCGACCAAAAACATTCAGTACTTC. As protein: CASSLGGGATKNIQYF.

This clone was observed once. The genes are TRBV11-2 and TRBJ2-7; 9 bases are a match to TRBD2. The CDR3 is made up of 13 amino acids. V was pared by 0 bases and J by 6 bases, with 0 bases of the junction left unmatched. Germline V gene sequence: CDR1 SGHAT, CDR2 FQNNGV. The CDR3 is CASSLDSGGEQYF. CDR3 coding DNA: TGTGCCAGCAGCTTAGATAGCGGGGGCGAGCAGTACTTC.